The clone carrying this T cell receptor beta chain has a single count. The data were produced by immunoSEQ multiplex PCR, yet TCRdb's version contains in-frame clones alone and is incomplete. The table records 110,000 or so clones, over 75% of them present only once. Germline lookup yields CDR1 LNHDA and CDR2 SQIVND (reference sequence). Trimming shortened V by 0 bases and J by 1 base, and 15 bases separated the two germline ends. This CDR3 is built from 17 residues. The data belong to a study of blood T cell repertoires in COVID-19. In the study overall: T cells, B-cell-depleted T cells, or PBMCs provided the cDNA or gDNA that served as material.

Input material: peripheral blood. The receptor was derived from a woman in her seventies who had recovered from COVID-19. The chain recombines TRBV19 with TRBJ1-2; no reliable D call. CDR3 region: CASSIDHGGSLNYGYTF. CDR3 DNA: TGTGCCAGTAGTATAGACCATGGAGGGAGTCTTAACTATGGCTACACCTTC.